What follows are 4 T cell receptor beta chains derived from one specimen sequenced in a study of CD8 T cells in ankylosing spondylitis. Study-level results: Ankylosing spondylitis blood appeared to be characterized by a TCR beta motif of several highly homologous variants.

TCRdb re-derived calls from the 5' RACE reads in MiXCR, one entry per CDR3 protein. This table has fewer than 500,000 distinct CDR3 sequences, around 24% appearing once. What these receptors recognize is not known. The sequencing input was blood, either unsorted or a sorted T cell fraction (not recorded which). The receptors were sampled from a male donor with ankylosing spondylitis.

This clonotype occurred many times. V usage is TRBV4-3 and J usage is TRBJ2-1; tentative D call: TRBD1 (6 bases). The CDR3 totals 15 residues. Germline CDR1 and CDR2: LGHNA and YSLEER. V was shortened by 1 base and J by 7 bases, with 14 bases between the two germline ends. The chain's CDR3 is CASSQAGQQSNEQFF. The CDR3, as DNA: TGCGCCAGCAGCCAAGCAGGACAGCAATCAAATGAGCAGTTCTTC.

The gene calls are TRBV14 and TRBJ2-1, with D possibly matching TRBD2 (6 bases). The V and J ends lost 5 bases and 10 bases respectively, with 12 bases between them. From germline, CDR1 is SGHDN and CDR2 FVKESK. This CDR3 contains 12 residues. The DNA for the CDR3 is TGTGCCAGCAGCTCCCTTAGCGGCGAGCAGTTCTTC. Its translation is CASSSLSGEQFF. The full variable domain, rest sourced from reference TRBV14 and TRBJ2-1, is EAGVTQFPSHSVIEKGQTVTLRCDPISGHDNLYWYRRVMGKEIKFLLHFVKESKQDESGMPNNRFLAERTGGTYSTLKVQPAELEDSGVYFCASSSLSGEQFFGPGTRLTVL.

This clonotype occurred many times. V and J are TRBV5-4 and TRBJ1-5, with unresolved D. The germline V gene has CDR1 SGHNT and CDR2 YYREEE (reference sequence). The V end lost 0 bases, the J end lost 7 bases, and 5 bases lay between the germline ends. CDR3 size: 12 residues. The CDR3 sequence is CASSLAGQPQHF. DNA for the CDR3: TGTGCCAGCAGCTTGGCCGGACAGCCCCAGCATTTT.

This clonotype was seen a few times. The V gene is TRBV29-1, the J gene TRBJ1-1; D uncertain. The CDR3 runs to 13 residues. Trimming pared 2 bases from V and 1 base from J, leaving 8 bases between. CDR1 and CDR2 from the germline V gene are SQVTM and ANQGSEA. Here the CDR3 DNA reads TGCAGCGTTGAACCCCGCTCGAACACTGAAGCTTTCTTT. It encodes CSVEPRSNTEAFF. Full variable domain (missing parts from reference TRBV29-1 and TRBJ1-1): SAVISQKPSRDICQRGTSLTIQCQVDSQVTMMFWYRQQPGQSLTLIATANQGSEATYESGFVIDKFPISRPNLTFSTLTVSNMSPEDSSIYLCSVEPRSNTEAFFGQGTRLTVV.